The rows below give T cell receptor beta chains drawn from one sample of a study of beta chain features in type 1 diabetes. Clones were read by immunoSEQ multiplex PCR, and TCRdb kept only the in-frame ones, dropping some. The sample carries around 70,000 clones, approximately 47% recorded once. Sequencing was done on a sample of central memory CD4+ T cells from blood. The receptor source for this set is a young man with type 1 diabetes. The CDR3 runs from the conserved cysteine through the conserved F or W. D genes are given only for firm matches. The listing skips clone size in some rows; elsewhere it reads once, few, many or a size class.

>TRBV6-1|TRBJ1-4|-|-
TGTGCCAGCAGTGAAAGAGACGGCGTAGCGTTTTTT
CASSERDGVAFF
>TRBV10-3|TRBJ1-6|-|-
TGTGCCATCAGTGCGGCGGACAGATTTGATTCACCCCTCCACTTT
CAISAADRFDSPLHF
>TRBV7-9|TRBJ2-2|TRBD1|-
TGTGCCAGCAGCTTAGGGGACAGGCGCACCGGGGAGCTGTTTTTT
CASSLGDRRTGELFF
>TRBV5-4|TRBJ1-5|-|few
TGTGCCAGCAGCCTAGAAGGTCAGCCCCAGCATTTT
CASSLEGQPQHF
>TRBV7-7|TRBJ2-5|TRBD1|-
TGTGCCAGCAGCTTAGGAACAGGGGGCCAGGAGACCCAGTACTTC
CASSLGTGGQETQYF
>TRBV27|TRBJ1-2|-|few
TGTGCCAGCAGGCGGGGAGGGGGGGACTATGGCTACACCTTC
CASRRGGGDYGYTF
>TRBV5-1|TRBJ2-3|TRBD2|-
TGTGCCAGCAGCTATTCTAGCGGGAGGTTGTATTTT
CASSYSSGRLYF
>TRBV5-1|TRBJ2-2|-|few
TGCGCCAGCAGCTTGGGGACAAAGAACACCGGGGAGCTGTTTTTT
CASSLGTKNTGELFF
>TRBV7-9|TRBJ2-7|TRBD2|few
TGTGCCAGCAGCTTAGGACTAGCGGTGAACTACGAGCAGTACTTC
CASSLGLAVNYEQYF
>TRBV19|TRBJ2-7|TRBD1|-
TGTGCCAGTAGTTCCCGACAGGGGAGCTCCTACGAGCAGTACTTC
CASSSRQGSSYEQYF
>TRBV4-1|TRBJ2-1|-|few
TGCGCCAGCAGCCAAACTAGCCAATCCTACAATGAGCAGTTCTTC
CASSQTSQSYNEQFF
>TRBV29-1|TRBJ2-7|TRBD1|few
TGCAGCGTTGAAGGCGAGACAGGGGGCAACGAGCAGTACTTC
CSVEGETGGNEQYF
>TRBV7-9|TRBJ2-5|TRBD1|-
TGTGCCAGCAGCCCTCGAAACAGGGGCGGAAAGACCCAGTACTTC
CASSPRNRGGKTQYF
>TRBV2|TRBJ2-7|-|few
TGTGCCAGCAGGGGAGACATCTCCTACGAGCAGTACTTC
CASRGDISYEQYF
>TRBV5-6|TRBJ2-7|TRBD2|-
TGTGCCAGCAGCCGTAGGACGGAGCGGGAGGGCCAGGACGAGCAGTACTTC
CASSRRTEREGQDEQYF
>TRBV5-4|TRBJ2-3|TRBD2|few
TGTGCCAGCAGCCCAGGGAGCGGGGAGAGAAATACGCAGTATTTT
CASSPGSGERNTQYF
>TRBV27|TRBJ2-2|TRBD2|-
TGTGCCAGCAGTTTCCGACTAGCGGGAGTCGGTGGGGAGCTGTTTTTT
CASSFRLAGVGGELFF
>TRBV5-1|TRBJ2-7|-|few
TGCGCCAGCAGCTTGGCCGGACAGTCCTCCTACGAGCAGTACTTC
CASSLAGQSSYEQYF
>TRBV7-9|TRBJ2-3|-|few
TGTGCCAGCAGCTCCCGGGGGAGCACAGATACGCAGTATTTT
CASSSRGSTDTQYF
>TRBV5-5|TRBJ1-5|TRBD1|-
TGTGCCAGCAGCCGGGGACAGGGGCTCAATCAGCCCCAGCATTTT
CASSRGQGLNQPQHF
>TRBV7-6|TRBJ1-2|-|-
TGTGCCACGTCGAAGGTCTCTGGCCAGGGTTATGGCTACACCTTC
CATSKVSGQGYGYTF
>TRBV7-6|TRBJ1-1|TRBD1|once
TGTGCCAGCAGCTTGGGGCAGGGGGCCCTGGGCACTGAAGCTTTCTTT
CASSLGQGALGTEAFF
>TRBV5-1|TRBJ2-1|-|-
TGCGCCAGCAGTATCGGGGGAGGCAATGAGCAGTTCTTC
CASSIGGGNEQFF
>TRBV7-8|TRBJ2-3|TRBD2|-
TGTGCCAGCAGCGGGAGGGTTAGCGGCACAGATACGCAGTATTTT
CASSGRVSGTDTQYF
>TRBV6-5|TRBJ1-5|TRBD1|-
TGTGCCACCGGGACAGGGAGCAATCAGCCCCAGCATTTT
CATGTGSNQPQHF
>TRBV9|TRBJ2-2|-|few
TGTGCCAGCAGCGTGGCGGGGGCCCTTCCCGGGGAGCTGTTTTTT
CASSVAGALPGELFF
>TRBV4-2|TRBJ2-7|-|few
TGTGCCAGCAGCCAAGGTTGGCGGGATTCTCTCGAGCAGTACTTC
CASSQGWRDSLEQYF
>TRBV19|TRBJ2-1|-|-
TGTGCCAGTAGTATAGGCGGCAGGGGAGAATACAATGAGCAGTTCTTC
CASSIGGRGEYNEQFF
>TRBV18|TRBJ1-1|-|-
TGTGCCAGCTCACAGGGGAAGGACACTGAAGCTTTCTTT
CASSQGKDTEAFF
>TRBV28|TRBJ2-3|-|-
TGTGCCAGCAGCCGAATCGCCGGACTCGATACGCAGTATTTT
CASSRIAGLDTQYF
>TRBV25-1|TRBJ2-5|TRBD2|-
TGTGCCAGCAGTGAATACGGGAGGGAGACCCAGTACTTC
CASSEYGRETQYF
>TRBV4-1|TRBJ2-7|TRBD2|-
TGCGCCAGCAGCCAGGGGACTAGTAACCGCGAGCAGTACTTC
CASSQGTSNREQYF
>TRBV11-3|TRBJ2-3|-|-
TGTGCCAGCAGCCCCACCCGAACAGGGAGCACAGATACGCAGTATTTT
CASSPTRTGSTDTQYF
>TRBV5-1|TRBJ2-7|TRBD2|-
TGCGCCAGCAGCTTAGCGGGTAGCGGGAGCTTCGAGCAGTACTTC
CASSLAGSGSFEQYF
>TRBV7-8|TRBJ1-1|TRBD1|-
TGTGCCAGCAGCTTCGAGATCGTCAGGGGGCAAGGCGCTTTCTTT
CASSFEIVRGQGAFF
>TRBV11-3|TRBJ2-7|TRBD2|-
TGTGCCAGCAGCTCCGGGGGGGAGCAGTACTTC
CASSSGGEQYF
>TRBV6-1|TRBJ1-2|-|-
TGTGCCAGCAGTGTCACAGGGACGAACTATGGCTACACCTTC
CASSVTGTNYGYTF
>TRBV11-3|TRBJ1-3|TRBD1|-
TGTGCCAGCAGCTCCAGGGGGATCTCTGGAAACACCATATATTTT
CASSSRGISGNTIYF
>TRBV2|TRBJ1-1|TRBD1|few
TGTGCCAGCAGTCGTCCCGGGACAGGGTCCGAAGCTTTCTTT
CASSRPGTGSEAFF
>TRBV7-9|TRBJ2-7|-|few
TGTGCCAGCAGCTTGTCCAGGAAGGATCCTTCCTACGAGCAGTACTTC
CASSLSRKDPSYEQYF
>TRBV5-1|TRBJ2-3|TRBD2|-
TGCGCCAGCAGCGCGACTAGCGGAAGCACAGATACGCAGTATTTT
CASSATSGSTDTQYF
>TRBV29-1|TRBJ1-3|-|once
TGCAGCGTTGAATTAAGACAGAAGGGAAACACCATATATTTT
CSVELRQKGNTIYF
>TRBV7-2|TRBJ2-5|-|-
TGTGCCAGCCTTAGGGGGAGTCAAGAGACCCAGTACTTC
CASLRGSQETQYF
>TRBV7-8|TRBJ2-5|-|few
TGTGCCAGCAGCCTTCTAGTCTCCGCGGGGACCCAGTACTTC
CASSLLVSAGTQYF
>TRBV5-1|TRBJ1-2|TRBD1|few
TGCGCCAGCAGCTACGGGACAGGGCAGGGCTACACCTTC
CASSYGTGQGYTF
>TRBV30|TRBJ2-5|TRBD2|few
TGTGCCTGGAGCCTAGGCCTAGCGGGAGGTCAAGAGACCCAGTACTTC
CAWSLGLAGGQETQYF
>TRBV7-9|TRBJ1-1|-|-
TGTGCCAGCAGCTTAGAGGGAGACACTGAAGCTTTCTTT
CASSLEGDTEAFF